The next 30 T cell receptor beta chains were all read from a single sample in a study of control samples from healthy donors and cancer patients. The protocol was immunoSEQ multiplex PCR, while the TCRdb copy is restricted to in-frame clones and leaves out a portion. This table has about 140,000 clones, 88% appearing once. The sample comprised blood. All receptors come from a woman aged 30 to 39 in good health.

The chain joins TRBV11-2 to TRBJ2-1; 8 bases fit TRBD2. V trimming: 4 bases; J trimming: 1 base; junction bases outside the gene matches: 3. In germline, CDR1 is SGHAT, CDR2 FQNNGV. The CDR3 contains 15 residues. CDR3 coding DNA: TGTGCCAGCAGCTCGGTAGCGGGGTCCTACAATGAGCAGTTCTTC. It encodes CASSSVAGSYNEQFF. The entire variable domain, with the rest obtained from reference TRBV11-2 and TRBJ2-1, is as follows: EAGVAQSPRYKIIEKRQSVAFWCNPISGHATLYWYQQILGQGPKLLIQFQNNGVVDDSQLPKDRFSAERLKGVDSTLKIQPAKLEDSAVYLCASSSVAGSYNEQFFGPGTRLTVL.

The chain employs TRBV3-1 (or the pseudogene TRBV3-2) and TRBJ2-5, with D unclear. V lost 1 base to trimming and J lost 1 base, with 10 bases between them. Germline values: CDR1 LGHDT, CDR2 YNNKEL (reference sequence). This CDR3 has 15 amino acids. The CDR3 reads CASSQVGRTQETQYF. DNA for the CDR3: TGTGCCAGCAGCCAAGTTGGGCGCACCCAAGAGACCCAGTACTTC.

V and J are TRBV6-4 and TRBJ2-3, with D possibly being TRBD2 (6 bases). V was trimmed by 2 bases and J by 0 bases, leaving 12 bases between them. The CDR3 spans 16 residues. Germline V gene sequence: CDR1 MRHNA, CDR2 SNTAGT. CDR3 sequence: CASSDGAGPSTDTQYF. As DNA, the CDR3 is TGTGCCAGCAGTGACGGAGCGGGCCCTAGCACAGATACGCAGTATTTT.

V usage is TRBV5-4 and J usage is TRBJ2-1; a weak D match, TRBD2 (5 bases). Germline-derived CDR1 and CDR2 are SGHNT and YYREEE (reference sequence). Trimming took off 4 bases at V and 2 bases at J, with 19 bases between the two ends. This CDR3 is 17 amino acids long. Here the CDR3 DNA reads TGTGCCAGCAGCGCCGCCGGTGGTAGCGTGGCCTACAATGAGCAGTTCTTC. This translates into CASSAAGGSVAYNEQFF.

The V and J genes are TRBV27 and TRBJ1-1; tentative D call: TRBD1 (6 bases). The CDR3 totals 15 residues. With 5 bases removed from V and 5 bases from J, the gap between germline ends came to 18 bases. Germline loops: CDR1 MNHEY, CDR2 SMNVEV (reference sequence). This CDR3 reads CASSIDRFEGTEAFF. CDR3 DNA sequence: TGTGCCAGCAGTATAGACAGGTTCGAGGGGACTGAAGCTTTCTTT.

The rearrangement joins TRBV18 to TRBJ1-5, with 7 bases matching TRBD1. The CDR3 is 16 amino acids. The junction had 8 bases not matched to a gene; V was cut back by 2 bases and J by 4 bases. Looked up from germline, CDR1 is KGHSH and CDR2 is LQKENI. DNA of the CDR3: TGTGCCAGCTCACCAGCGCAGGGGGGCTCGAATCAGCCCCAGCATTTT. This gives the protein CASSPAQGGSNQPQHF.

This sequence joins TRBV7-3 and TRBJ1-1; a weak D match, TRBD1 (5 bases). V lost 5 bases and J 6 bases, leaving 13 bases between the germline ends. Germline loops: CDR1 SGHTA, CDR2 FQGTGA. The CDR3 sequence is 13 residues long. This CDR3 is CASSPNSGAEAFF. DNA of the CDR3: TGTGCCAGCAGCCCAAATTCGGGGGCTGAAGCTTTCTTT.

The rearrangement links TRBV5-6 to TRBJ2-1, with D possibly matching TRBD2 (7 bases). Trimming pared 6 bases from V and 2 bases from J, leaving 27 bases between. Germline CDR1 and CDR2: SGHDT and YYEEEE. This CDR3 region has 19 residues. The DNA for the CDR3 is TGTGCCAGCATCCTACGTCGGGCTAGCGGAGGGACAACCTACAATGAGCAGTTCTTC. It translates to CASILRRASGGTTYNEQFF.

The CDR3 spells CASSFPGAILAFF. The CDR3 DNA is TGTGCCAGCAGTTTTCCGGGAGCAATATTAGCTTTCTTT. J is TRBJ1-1 and V is TRBV28; no definite D call. Germline-derived CDR1 and CDR2 are MDHEN and SYDVKM. The CDR3 totals 13 residues. The V and J ends lost 3 bases and 10 bases respectively, with 15 bases between them.

This clone came up once. The chain links TRBV2 to TRBJ1-1; the match to TRBD1 covers 7 bases. Trimming at V came to 6 bases and at J to 8 bases, leaving 9 bases not matched to a gene. The CDR3 loop spans 13 amino acids. Germline values: CDR1 SNHLY, CDR2 FYNNEI. The CDR3 here is CASSQTGSFEAFF. For the CDR3, the DNA is TGTGCCAGCAGCCAGACAGGGTCGTTCGAAGCTTTCTTT.

This chain uses TRBV6-5 with TRBJ2-1, with 9 bases aligning to TRBD2. CDR3 length: 16 residues. V lost 4 bases and J lost 1; bases outside the gene matches: 5. CDR1 MNHEY and CDR2 SVGAGI come from the germline V gene. CDR3 coding DNA: TGTGCCAGCAGTTCTCGCGGGAGGGGATCCTACAATGAGCAGTTCTTC. It is translated as CASSSRGRGSYNEQFF.

The chain employs TRBV25-1 and TRBJ2-7; 7 bases align to TRBD1. Germline assignment: CDR1 MGHDK and CDR2 SYGVNS. The CDR3 extends over 16 amino acids. The junction had 9 bases not matched to a gene; V was cut back by 4 bases and J by 0 bases. CDR3: CASSGTTGASSYEQYF. The CDR3 DNA reads as TGTGCCAGCAGTGGGACCACAGGGGCCAGCTCCTACGAGCAGTACTTC.

Here the CDR3 reads CASSLGRNTGELFF. DNA of the CDR3: TGTGCCAGCAGCTTAGGTCGTAACACCGGGGAGCTGTTTTTT. The chain employs TRBV7-2 and TRBJ2-2; D gene ambiguous. The CDR3 is 14 amino acids. V gave up 1 base and J gave up 2 bases, with 5 bases separating them. Germline CDR1 and CDR2: SGHTA and FQGNSA.

The chain joins TRBV30 to TRBJ1-3; TRBD1 might be the D (5 bases). V was trimmed by 0 bases and J by 0 bases, leaving 15 bases between them. CDR1 is GTSNPN, CDR2 SVGIG, per germline (reference sequence). The CDR3 is made up of 17 amino acids. The CDR3 here is CAWSVGGAPSSGNTIYF. The CDR3 nucleotides are TGTGCCTGGAGTGTAGGTGGGGCTCCAAGCTCTGGAAACACCATATATTTT.

The chain is built from TRBV5-5 and TRBJ2-1; 8 bases map to TRBD2. Germline V gene lookup returns CDR1 SGHKS and CDR2 YYEKEE (reference sequence). J lost 10 bases, V lost 6 bases, and 12 bases had no gene match. This CDR3 is built from 14 residues. This chain's CDR3 is CASTLAGIAGEQFF. The CDR3, as DNA: TGTGCCAGCACCCTGGCGGGGATAGCGGGAGAGCAGTTCTTC. Drawing the rest from reference TRBV5-5 and TRBJ2-1, the complete variable domain is DAGVTQSPTHLIKTRGQQVTLRCSPISGHKSVSWYQQVLGQGPQFIFQYYEKEERGRGNFPDRFSARQFPNYSSELNVNALLLGDSALYLCASTLAGIAGEQFFGPGTRLTVL.

CDR3 protein: CASSSMRSTDTQYF. The CDR3 nucleotides read TGTGCCAGTTCGAGCATGCGGAGCACAGATACGCAGTATTTT. The V and J genes are TRBV19 and TRBJ2-3; no reliable D call. Germline assignment: CDR1 LNHDA and CDR2 SQIVND (reference sequence). V lost 8 bases, J lost 0 bases, and 12 bases lay in between. The CDR3 length is 14 residues. The complete variable domain, with remaining parts taken from reference TRBV19 and TRBJ2-3, reads DGGITQSPKYLFRKEGQNVTLSCEQNLNHDAMYWYRQDPGQGLRLIYYSQIVNDFQKGDIAEGYSVSREKKESFPLTVTSAQKNPTAFYLCASSSMRSTDTQYFGPGTRLTVL.

The chain uses TRBV18 and TRBJ2-3; possibly TRBD1 for D (6 bases). Trimming took 5 bases from V and 3 from J, leaving 9 bases between them. The CDR3 covers 13 residues. CDR1 and CDR2 from the germline V gene are KGHSH and LQKENI. The CDR3 nucleotides read TGTGCCAGCTCATCAGACAGGACAGATACGCAGTATTTT. As protein: CASSSDRTDTQYF.

This clone is a singleton in its sample. The rearrangement links TRBV29-1 to TRBJ2-3; weak D call: TRBD1 (6 bases). From germline, CDR1 is SQVTM and CDR2 ANQGSEA. V dropped 6 bases and J dropped 1 base, with 8 bases sitting between them. The CDR3 has 12 amino acids. CDR3: CSVWTGTDTQYF. As DNA, the CDR3 is TGCAGCGTCTGGACAGGCACAGATACGCAGTATTTT.

V is TRBV6-1 and J is TRBJ1-6; the match to TRBD1 covers 8 bases. The J segment lost 2 bases and the V segment lost 0 bases, leaving 3 bases of the junction unmatched. Germline loops: CDR1 MNHNS, CDR2 SASEGT. This CDR3 is 17 amino acids long. The CDR3 DNA follows: TGTGCCAGCAGTGAAGCCACAGGGGGGACCTATAATTCACCCCTCCACTTT. It specifies CASSEATGGTYNSPLHF.

The CDR3 sequence is CASSRQEYGYTF. CDR3 sequence (DNA): TGTGCCAGCAGTCGCCAGGAATATGGCTACACCTTC. The V and J genes are TRBV7-2 and TRBJ1-2, with no clear D. This CDR3 is built from 12 residues. V lost 6 bases and J lost 5, with 10 bases in between. Per germline, CDR1 SGHTA and CDR2 FQGNSA.

The CDR3 coding sequence is TGTGCCAGTAGTGGGAGCCACAACCCTATGGCCTACAATGAGCAGTTCTTC. Amino acids: CASSGSHNPMAYNEQFF. The genes are TRBV19 and TRBJ2-1; D is possibly TRBD2 (5 bases). The CDR3 consists of 17 residues. Deletions cut 5 bases from V and 2 bases from J, with 19 bases between. Germline lookup yields CDR1 LNHDA and CDR2 SQIVND (reference sequence).

The gene calls are TRBV2 and TRBJ2-1; TRBD2 is a possible D gene (5 bases). The CDR3 has 15 residues. Trimming left V 3 bases short and J 4 bases short, with 13 bases between. Germline loops: CDR1 SNHLY, CDR2 FYNNEI. CDR3 in amino acids: CASSDPGLRYNEQFF. The CDR3 coding sequence is TGTGCCAGCAGTGATCCTGGACTCCGGTACAATGAGCAGTTCTTC.

This chain links TRBV3-1 (or the pseudogene TRBV3-2) with TRBJ1-1; D unclear. Germline assignment: CDR1 LGHDT and CDR2 YNNKEL (reference sequence). V was shortened by 6 bases and J by 1 base, with 12 bases between the two germline ends. The CDR3 has 14 amino acids. The CDR3 region has the DNA TGTGCCAGCAGTACCTTGCTCGGGAACACTGAAGCTTTCTTT. Translation gives CASSTLLGNTEAFF.

The chain has TRBV7-8 and TRBJ1-1; D is unresolved. Per the germline V gene, CDR1 is SGHVS and CDR2 is FQNEAQ. Between the trimmed V and J ends, which lost 0 bases and 4 bases, there was a span of 15 bases. CDR3 length: 16 amino acids. CDR3 amino acids: CASSLAWRGSPTEAFF. DNA for the CDR3: TGTGCCAGCAGCTTAGCCTGGCGGGGATCCCCCACTGAAGCTTTCTTT.

The chain recombines TRBV27 with TRBJ2-5, with D unclear. Germline CDR1 is MNHEY and CDR2 is SMNVEV (reference sequence). The V and J ends lost 3 bases and 2 bases respectively, with 10 bases between them. The CDR3 sequence is 14 residues long. The CDR3 region is CASSFTQSQETQYF. Here the CDR3 DNA reads TGTGCCAGCAGTTTTACGCAAAGTCAAGAGACCCAGTACTTC.

The rearrangement uses TRBV18 and TRBJ2-7, with D unresolved. CDR3 length equals 13 residues. V lost 5 bases and J 4 bases, leaving 12 bases between the germline ends. Germline V gene lookup returns CDR1 KGHSH and CDR2 LQKENI. The CDR3 DNA reads TGTGCCAGCTCATTAGTAGGCGTTTACGAGCAGTACTTC. Residues: CASSLVGVYEQYF.

The V and J genes are TRBV3-1 (or the pseudogene TRBV3-2) and TRBJ2-7; 10 bases fit TRBD2. The CDR3 spans 16 residues. Trimming at V came to 1 base and at J to 3 bases, leaving 6 bases not matched to a gene. Germline CDR1 is LGHDT and CDR2 is YNNKEL (reference sequence). The CDR3 bases are TGTGCCAGCAGCCAAGTTTCTAGCGGGAGAGGCTACGAGCAGTACTTC. This encodes CASSQVSSGRGYEQYF.

V is TRBV11-2 and J is TRBJ1-6, with D tentatively TRBD1 (6 bases). This CDR3 contains 15 residues. Trimming pared 0 bases from V and 8 bases from J, leaving 11 bases between. Germline V gene sequence: CDR1 SGHAT, CDR2 FQNNGV. CDR3 amino acids: CASSLEAGVDSPLHF. The CDR3 coding sequence is TGTGCCAGCAGCTTAGAGGCAGGGGTGGATTCACCCCTCCACTTT.

The chain has TRBV6-5 and TRBJ1-1; D call uncertain. Germline lookup yields CDR1 MNHEY and CDR2 SVGAGI. This CDR3 is built from 15 residues. V was shortened by 2 bases and J by 0 bases, with 10 bases between the two germline ends. The CDR3 protein is CASSYGRPLNTEAFF. The CDR3 nucleotides are TGTGCCAGCAGTTACGGCAGGCCCCTGAACACTGAAGCTTTCTTT.

V gene TRBV19 combines with J gene TRBJ1-5; maybe TRBD1 (5 bases). CDR3 size: 15 residues. CDR1 and CDR2 (germline): LNHDA, SQIVND (reference sequence). V lost 7 bases and J 3 bases, leaving 16 bases between the germline ends. This chain's CDR3 is CASIPRGGNNQPQHF. The CDR3, as DNA: TGTGCCAGTATCCCACGGGGGGGAAACAATCAGCCCCAGCATTTT.